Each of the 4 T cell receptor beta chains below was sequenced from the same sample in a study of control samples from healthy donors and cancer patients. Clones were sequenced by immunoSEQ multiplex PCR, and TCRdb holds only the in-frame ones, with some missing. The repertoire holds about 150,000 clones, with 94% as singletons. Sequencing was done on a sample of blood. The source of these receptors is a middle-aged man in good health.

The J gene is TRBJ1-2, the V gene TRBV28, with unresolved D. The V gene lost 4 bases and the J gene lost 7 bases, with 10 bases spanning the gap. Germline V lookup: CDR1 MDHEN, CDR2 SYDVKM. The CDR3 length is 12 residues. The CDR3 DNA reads TGTGCCAGCAGTTCCCTGGTGGGTGGCTACACCTTC. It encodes CASSSLVGGYTF.

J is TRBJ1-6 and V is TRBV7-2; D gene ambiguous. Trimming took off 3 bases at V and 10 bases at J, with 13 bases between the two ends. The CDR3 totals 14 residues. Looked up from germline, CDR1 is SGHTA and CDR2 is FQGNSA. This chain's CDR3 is CASSFLGTRSPLHF. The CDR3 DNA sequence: TGTGCCAGCAGCTTCTTGGGTACCCGATCACCCCTCCACTTT.

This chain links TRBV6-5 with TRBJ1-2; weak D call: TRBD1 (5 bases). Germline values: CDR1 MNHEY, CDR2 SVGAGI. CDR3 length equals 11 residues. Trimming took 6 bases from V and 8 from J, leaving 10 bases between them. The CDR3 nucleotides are TGTGCCAGCAGCAGGGTAAGCGGCTACACCTTC. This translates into CASSRVSGYTF.

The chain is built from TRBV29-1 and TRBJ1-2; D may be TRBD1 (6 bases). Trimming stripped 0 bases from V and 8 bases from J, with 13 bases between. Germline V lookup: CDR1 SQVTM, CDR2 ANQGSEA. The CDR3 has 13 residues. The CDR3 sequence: CSVEDMGAEGYTF. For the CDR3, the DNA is TGCAGCGTTGAAGACATGGGGGCTGAGGGCTACACCTTC.